These 28 T cell receptor beta chains originate from one sample sequenced in a study of blood T cell repertoires in COVID-19. TCRdb's table, derived via immunoSEQ multiplex PCR, lists solely in-frame clones and lacks some. Here the sample spans 150,000 to 200,000 clones, approximately 80% being singletons. Sequencing was carried out using PBMCs or T cells enriched from blood (not recorded which). These receptors originate from a man aged 50 to 60 who had recovered from COVID-19.

This chain joins TRBV5-1 and TRBJ2-2, with a tentative D call TRBD1 (5 bases). Germline CDR1 and CDR2: SGHRS and YFSETQ. This CDR3 is 15 amino acids long. Trimming cost V 1 base and J 1 base, with 8 bases left between them. The CDR3, as DNA: TGCGCCAGCAGCTTGCTCCAGGGGAACACCGGGGAGCTGTTTTTT. This translates into CASSLLQGNTGELFF.

This chain connects TRBV3-1 (or the pseudogene TRBV3-2) to TRBJ1-6; 9 nucleotides match TRBD1. V trimming: 1 base; J trimming: 7 bases; junction bases outside the gene matches: 5. The CDR3 loop spans 16 amino acids. Germline V gene sequence: CDR1 LGHDT, CDR2 YNNKEL (reference sequence). The CDR3 DNA is TGTGCCAGCAGCCAAGGGGGACAGGGATGGAATTCACCCCTCCACTTT. Translation gives CASSQGGQGWNSPLHF.

The rearrangement links TRBV9 to TRBJ2-3; TRBD2 aligns across 13 bases. This CDR3 comprises 16 residues. With V trimmed by 3 bases and J by 2 bases, 3 bases remained unmatched. The germline CDR1 and CDR2 sequences are SGDLS and YYNGEE. CDR3 in amino acids: CASSGLAGGNTDTQYF. As DNA, the CDR3 is TGTGCCAGCAGCGGACTAGCGGGGGGAAACACAGATACGCAGTATTTT.

The genes are TRBV2 and TRBJ1-2; 8 bases are a match to TRBD1. There are 16 residues in the CDR3. Germline V gene lookup returns CDR1 SNHLY and CDR2 FYNNEI. V lost 8 bases and J lost 5; bases outside the gene matches: 16. The DNA of the CDR3 is TGTGCCAGCTCGGGTGGGTGGACAGGGAAGGGGTATGGCTACACCTTC. Translating it yields CASSGGWTGKGYGYTF.

The rearrangement uses TRBV6-5 and TRBJ2-1; D is uncertain. Trimming took 0 bases from V and 0 from J, leaving 9 bases between them. CDR3 length: 16 amino acids. Germline assignment: CDR1 MNHEY and CDR2 SVGAGI. CDR3 loop: CASSYSKGVSYNEQFF. CDR3 coding DNA: TGTGCCAGCAGTTACTCGAAAGGAGTCTCCTACAATGAGCAGTTCTTC.

The CDR3, as DNA: TGTGCCAGCAGGGCCACGCAGGGGCGGCCCTATAATTCACCCCTCCACTTT. Protein sequence: CASRATQGRPYNSPLHF. V gene TRBV5-5 combines with J gene TRBJ1-6, with D perhaps matching TRBD1 (6 bases). The V end was cut by 5 bases, the J end by 2 bases, with 17 bases between. The length of the CDR3 is 17 residues. The germline V gene has CDR1 SGHKS and CDR2 YYEKEE (reference sequence). The complete variable domain, with remaining parts taken from reference TRBV5-5 and TRBJ1-6, reads DAGVTQSPTHLIKTRGQQVTLRCSPISGHKSVSWYQQVLGQGPQFIFQYYEKEERGRGNFPDRFSARQFPNYSSELNVNALLLGDSALYLCASRATQGRPYNSPLHFGNGTRLTVT.

The chain recombines TRBV12-3 or TRBV12-4 with TRBJ2-3; 7 bases line up with TRBD1. The ends lost 3 bases at V and 8 bases at J; junction bases unmatched: 5. The CDR3 is 13 residues long. The CDR3 is CASSLGQTLTQYF. CDR3 nucleotides: TGTGCCAGCAGTTTGGGACAGACCCTTACGCAGTATTTT.

The rearrangement links TRBV15 to TRBJ1-5; tentatively, D is TRBD1 (5 bases). This CDR3 contains 15 residues. The germline V gene encodes CDR1 LNHNV and CDR2 YYDKDF (reference sequence). V was shortened by 0 bases and J by 1 base, with 7 bases between the two germline ends. DNA for the CDR3: TGTGCCACCAGCAGAGAGGGGGGAAGCAATCAGCCCCAGCATTTT. As protein: CATSREGGSNQPQHF.

The genes are TRBV30 and TRBJ2-3; possibly TRBD2 for D (6 bases). This CDR3 is 13 amino acids long. The germline V and J ends were trimmed by 1 base and 3 bases, with 8 bases remaining between them. Per germline, CDR1 GTSNPN and CDR2 SVGIG (reference sequence). The CDR3 coding sequence is TGTGCCTGGAGTGAAGGAGGGACAGATACGCAGTATTTT. This gives the protein CAWSEGGTDTQYF.

The chain employs TRBV5-4 and TRBJ2-1, with 7 bases aligning to TRBD1. V lost 5 bases, J lost 5 bases, and 4 bases stayed unmatched. CDR1 is SGHNT, CDR2 YYREEE, per germline (reference sequence). The CDR3 covers 13 residues. CDR3 region: CASSSGQDNEQFF. CDR3 bases: TGTGCCAGCAGTTCTGGACAGGACAATGAGCAGTTCTTC.

The chain couples TRBV6-5 to TRBJ2-7; possibly TRBD1 for D (5 bases). The V gene lost 2 bases and the J gene lost 2 bases, with 13 bases spanning the gap. The CDR3 covers 15 residues. Germline assignment: CDR1 MNHEY and CDR2 SVGAGI. The CDR3 sequence: CASSYGAGPTYEQYF. The CDR3 bases are TGTGCCAGCAGTTACGGCGCAGGGCCTACCTACGAGCAGTACTTC.

V is TRBV11-2 and J is TRBJ2-1, with 12 bases aligning to TRBD2. Trimming at V came to 0 bases and at J to 6 bases, leaving 3 bases not matched to a gene. Germline V gives CDR1 SGHAT, CDR2 FQNNGV. The CDR3 loop spans 16 amino acids. The CDR3 reads CASSLDPSGGANEQFF. CDR3 nucleotide sequence: TGTGCCAGCAGCTTAGATCCTAGCGGGGGGGCCAATGAGCAGTTCTTC.

This clone came up a few times. The J gene is TRBJ1-2, the V gene TRBV5-1; the match to TRBD1 covers 7 bases. The V segment lost 0 bases and the J segment 2 bases; nucleotides outside the gene matches: 7. Germline V gives CDR1 SGHRS, CDR2 YFSETQ. CDR3 length: 16 amino acids. CDR3 sequence (DNA): TGCGCCAGCAGCTTGGCCGAGGACAGGCAGAACTATGGCTACACCTTC. As protein: CASSLAEDRQNYGYTF.

The V and J genes are TRBV12-3 or TRBV12-4 and TRBJ1-2; TRBD1 aligns across 7 bases. The junction had 1 base not matched to a gene; V was cut back by 5 bases and J by 1 base. This CDR3 region has 13 residues. The CDR3 nucleotides are TGTGCCAGCAGTCGGGACAGTAACTATGGCTACACCTTC. It yields the protein CASSRDSNYGYTF.

The genes are TRBV5-6 and TRBJ1-2; 8 bases agree with TRBD1. The V gene end was trimmed by 7 bases and the J gene end by 6 bases; junction bases not matched to a gene: 8. The CDR3 is 13 amino acids. Germline V gives CDR1 SGHDT, CDR2 YYEEEE. The DNA for the CDR3 is TGTGCCAGCGGACGAGGGACAGGCGATGGCTACACCTTC. As protein: CASGRGTGDGYTF. Together with reference TRBV5-6 and TRBJ1-2, the CDR3 gives the full variable domain: DAGVTQSPTHLIKTRGQQVTLRCSPKSGHDTVSWYQQALGQGPQFIFQYYEEEERQRGNFPDRFSGHQFPNYSSELNVNALLLGDSALYLCASGRGTGDGYTFGSGTRLTVV.

This chain connects TRBV11-2 to TRBJ2-5; 9 positions agree with TRBD2. Germline CDR1 SGHAT, CDR2 FQNNGV. The CDR3 extends over 15 amino acids. The junction had 5 bases not matched to a gene; V was cut back by 1 base and J by 5 bases. The CDR3, as DNA: TGTGCCAGCAGCTTAGCAATAGCGGGGGACGAGACCCAGTACTTC. Its protein is CASSLAIAGDETQYF.

The CDR3 loop reads CASSLPSDSNQPQHF. The CDR3 nucleotides read TGTGCCAGCAGCTTGCCAAGCGACAGTAATCAGCCCCAGCATTTT. This chain links TRBV5-5 with TRBJ1-5; the D gene is possibly TRBD1 (5 bases). The CDR3 spans 15 residues. The V gene's germline CDR1 is SGHKS and CDR2 YYEKEE (reference sequence). Trimming removed 1 base from V and 4 bases from J, with 12 bases in between.

The chain couples TRBV7-9 to TRBJ1-5; D unclear. The CDR3 runs 14 residues. Germline CDR1 SEHNR, CDR2 FQNEAQ (reference sequence). Trimming left V 2 bases short and J 6 bases short, with 11 bases between. CDR3 DNA: TGTGCCAGCAGCTTATACGGTGAGGCTCAGCCCCAGCATTTT. Amino acids: CASSLYGEAQPQHF.

The chain combines TRBV7-3 with TRBJ1-6; the match to TRBD1 covers 7 bases. In germline, CDR1 is SGHTA, CDR2 FQGTGA. V gave up 1 base and J gave up 10 bases; unmatched junction bases: 4. CDR3 length equals 14 residues. The CDR3 region has the DNA TGTGCCAGCAGCTTAAAAGGGGGCGAGTCACCCCTCCACTTT. Residues: CASSLKGGESPLHF.

This chain's CDR3 is CASSPGQITYEQYF. DNA of the CDR3: TGTGCCAGCTCACCCGGACAGATCACCTACGAGCAGTACTTC. The chain employs TRBV18 and TRBJ2-7; D is possibly TRBD1 (6 bases). This CDR3 is 14 amino acids long. V lost 3 bases and J lost 2, with 11 bases in between. Germline CDR1 and CDR2: KGHSH and LQKENI.

This chain joins TRBV3-1 (or the pseudogene TRBV3-2) and TRBJ2-5; 9 bases map to TRBD1. V was pared by 4 bases and J by 4 bases, with 13 bases of the junction left unmatched. This CDR3 is built from 17 residues. Germline V gives CDR1 LGHDT, CDR2 YNNKEL (reference sequence). The DNA of the CDR3 is TGTGCCAGCAGCCCTACCCCGGGACAGGGAGGGGTAGAGACCCAGTACTTC. This gives the protein CASSPTPGQGGVETQYF.

The rearrangement uses TRBV19 and TRBJ1-1, with D possibly matching TRBD1 (5 bases). V lost 11 bases to trimming and J lost 2 bases, with 9 bases between them. CDR1 and CDR2 from the germline V gene are LNHDA and SQIVND (reference sequence). The CDR3 spans 11 residues. CDR3 nucleotide sequence: TGTGCCGTGACAGAAAACACTGAAGCTTTCTTT. It is translated as CAVTENTEAFF.

This clone was recorded only once. The J gene is TRBJ1-4, the V gene TRBV7-2; the D gene is possibly TRBD1 (5 bases). Germline V gene sequence: CDR1 SGHTA, CDR2 FQGNSA. This CDR3 is 14 amino acids long. V was pared by 5 bases and J by 4 bases, with 11 bases between. The CDR3 spells CASSPRGGNEKLFF. The CDR3 nucleotides are TGTGCCAGCAGCCCGCGCGGGGGTAATGAAAAACTGTTTTTT.

V is TRBV5-5 and J is TRBJ1-5; TRBD1 might be the D (5 bases). This CDR3 has 14 amino acids. Trimming took 0 bases from V and 6 from J, leaving 10 bases between them. Germline CDR1 SGHKS, CDR2 YYEKEE (reference sequence). The CDR3 bases are TGTGCCAGCAGCTTGGGGCAGGGCGTTCAGCCCCAGCATTTT. It yields the protein CASSLGQGVQPQHF. Looking up the rest from reference TRBV5-5 and TRBJ1-5 gives the full variable domain: DAGVTQSPTHLIKTRGQQVTLRCSPISGHKSVSWYQQVLGQGPQFIFQYYEKEERGRGNFPDRFSARQFPNYSSELNVNALLLGDSALYLCASSLGQGVQPQHFGDGTRLSIL.

This clone was seen more than once but under ten times. The V and J genes are TRBV7-2 and TRBJ1-1, with D tentatively TRBD1 (5 bases). This CDR3 has 14 amino acids. Germline CDR1 reads SGHTA; CDR2 reads FQGNSA. V was pared by 5 bases and J by 1 base, with 11 bases between. Here the CDR3 reads CASSSPTENTEAFF. The CDR3 DNA is TGTGCCAGCAGCAGTCCGACAGAGAACACTGAAGCTTTCTTT.

J is TRBJ1-1 and V is TRBV28; no reliable D call. CDR1 is MDHEN and CDR2 is SYDVKM in the germline V gene. Trimming left V 2 bases short and J 4 bases short, with 14 bases between. The length of the CDR3 is 15 residues. The CDR3 loop is CASSLASVAGTEAFF. CDR3 nucleotide sequence: TGTGCCAGCAGTTTAGCCTCAGTCGCTGGCACTGAAGCTTTCTTT.

The rearrangement uses TRBV13 and TRBJ1-2; 7 bases are shared with TRBD1. This CDR3 is built from 16 residues. Trimming at V came to 4 bases and at J to 4 bases, leaving 12 bases not matched to a gene. Germline V gene lookup returns CDR1 PRHDT and CDR2 FYEKMQ (reference sequence). For the CDR3, the DNA is TGTGCCAGCAGCTCAGGGGGGCAGGGTTTAGGCTATGGCTACACCTTC. Translation gives CASSSGGQGLGYGYTF.

This clone was seen just once. The rearrangement uses TRBV19 and TRBJ2-1, with D perhaps matching TRBD1 (5 bases). With 4 bases removed from V and 2 bases from J, the gap between germline ends came to 12 bases. The germline CDR1 and CDR2 sequences are LNHDA and SQIVND (reference sequence). There are 15 residues in the CDR3. DNA of the CDR3: TGTGCCAGTAGTACCCAGGGTTCCCCCTACAATGAGCAGTTCTTC. This codes for CASSTQGSPYNEQFF.